The clone carrying this TCR beta chain was detected only a few times. The antigen remains undetermined. TCRdb recomputed calls from the reads with MiXCR, one row per CDR3 protein. This table has over 250,000 distinct CDR3 sequences, around 20% appearing once. The ends lost 4 bases at V and 3 bases at J; junction bases unmatched: 4. Germline V gives CDR1 SGHTA, CDR2 FQGNSA. The CDR3 totals 15 residues. This entry is derived from a study of T cell repertoires in cytomegalovirus infection. Turning to the study itself: The study used recently identified HLA-C-restricted and well-studied HLA-B-restricted CMV epitopes. Indicated by public TCR beta signatures were CMV infection and matching HLA type. Overall study findings and caveats: Clonotypes of TCR beta that were HLA-C-restricted and CMV-specific dominated the ex vivo response. Public TCR beta family frequency separated CMV-and-HLA carriers, including in an independent cohort.

The sequences come from cultured PBMCs, collected from culture after CMV antigen stimulation. The TCR sequence derives from a human donor in good health (CMV status not recorded). Some clones in this sample may be carry-over from other donors' samples. V usage is TRBV7-2 and J usage is TRBJ1-4; 8 nucleotides align to TRBD1. The CDR3 bases are TGTGCCAGCAGCTCCTGGACAGGGTCTAATGAAAAACTGTTTTTT. It is translated as CASSSWTGSNEKLFF.